The next 15 T cell receptor beta chains were all read from a single sample in a study of blood T cell repertoires in COVID-19. Only in-frame clones appear in the TCRdb table, and some are missing; sequencing was by immunoSEQ multiplex PCR. The data contain over 65,000 clones, roughly 88% of them singletons. Sequenced: peripheral blood. Receptors originate from a man aged 25-40 years with acute or convalescent COVID-19.

V usage is TRBV28 and J usage is TRBJ1-3; no firm D call. V was pared by 6 bases and J by 4 bases, with 13 bases between. Germline V gives CDR1 MDHEN, CDR2 SYDVKM. This CDR3 region has 14 residues. The CDR3 is CASSTTGIGNTIYF. CDR3 sequence (DNA): TGTGCCAGCAGCACGACGGGGATAGGAAACACCATATATTTT.

This rearrangement joins TRBV2 to TRBJ2-7, with 8 bases lining up with TRBD2. J lost 1 base, V lost 7 bases, and 6 bases had no gene match. The germline V gene encodes CDR1 SNHLY and CDR2 FYNNEI. The CDR3 sequence is 14 residues long. This CDR3 is CASTKGLASYEQYF. The DNA for the CDR3 is TGTGCCAGCACCAAAGGACTAGCATCCTACGAGCAGTACTTC.

The rearrangement uses TRBV6-5 and TRBJ1-5; TRBD1 might be the D (6 bases). Trimming stripped 0 bases from V and 6 bases from J, with 12 bases between. The germline V gene encodes CDR1 MNHEY and CDR2 SVGAGI. This CDR3 spans 15 amino acids. DNA for the CDR3: TGTGCCAGCAGTTACTCGAGGGGGGGCGGTCAGCCCCAGCATTTT. Translated, it gives CASSYSRGGGQPQHF.

The CDR3 spells CASSPLLYSYEQYF. The CDR3 nucleotides are TGTGCCAGCAGCCCCCTACTCTACTCCTACGAGCAGTACTTC. This chain joins TRBV11-2 and TRBJ2-7; the D is unclear. The CDR3 totals 14 residues. Trimming took 5 bases from V and 0 from J, leaving 11 bases between them. Germline assignment: CDR1 SGHAT and CDR2 FQNNGV.

The V gene is TRBV28, the J gene TRBJ1-1; no definite D call. Germline V gene data show CDR1 as MDHEN and CDR2 as SYDVKM. CDR3 length: 12 amino acids. Between the trimmed V and J ends, which lost 6 bases and 0 bases, there was a span of 5 bases. CDR3 region: CASSNVNTEAFF. The CDR3 DNA reads TGTGCCAGCAGCAATGTGAACACTGAAGCTTTCTTT. The complete variable domain, with remaining parts taken from reference TRBV28 and TRBJ1-1, reads DVKVTQSSRYLVKRTGEKVFLECVQDMDHENMFWYRQDPGLGLRLIYFSYDVKMKEKGDIPEGYSVSREKKERFSLILESASTNQTSMYLCASSNVNTEAFFGQGTRLTVV.

The chain combines TRBV30 with TRBJ1-1; unclear D gene. This CDR3 is 13 amino acids long. Trimming removed 2 bases from V and 1 base from J, with 8 bases in between. Germline V gene sequence: CDR1 GTSNPN, CDR2 SVGIG (reference sequence). For the CDR3, the DNA is TGTGCCTGGAGTCCAGATTGGAACACTGAAGCTTTCTTT. Encoded protein: CAWSPDWNTEAFF.

This sequence joins TRBV18 and TRBJ1-1; D may be TRBD1 (5 bases). In germline, CDR1 is KGHSH, CDR2 LQKENI. V was shortened by 1 base and J by 0 bases, with 21 bases between the two germline ends. This CDR3 contains 19 residues. In nucleotides, the CDR3 is TGTGCCAGCTCACCACGGTTCGGGTCAGGGCCAAACATGAACACTGAAGCTTTCTTT. Its translation: CASSPRFGSGPNMNTEAFF.

The chain couples TRBV11-2 to TRBJ2-2; 7 nucleotides line up with TRBD2. Germline V gives CDR1 SGHAT, CDR2 FQNNGV. The length of the CDR3 is 15 residues. The J segment lost 3 bases and the V segment lost 1 base, leaving 2 bases of the junction unmatched. Written as DNA, the CDR3 is TGTGCCAGCAGCTTAGGACTAGCCGACACCGGGGAGCTGTTTTTT. It translates to CASSLGLADTGELFF.

The chain recombines TRBV5-6 with TRBJ2-1, with D perhaps TRBD1 (6 bases). The CDR3 is 12 amino acids. The V and J ends lost 4 bases and 10 bases respectively, with 12 bases between them. CDR1 and CDR2 (germline): SGHDT, YYEEEE. The CDR3 DNA is TGTGCCAGCAGCAGCACAGGGACGGAGCAGTTCTTC. Translation: CASSSTGTEQFF.

The chain couples TRBV7-9 to TRBJ1-1; 7 bases align to TRBD1. There are 12 residues in the CDR3. J gave up 5 bases and V 4 bases, and 1 base lay outside the gene matches. Germline V lookup: CDR1 SEHNR, CDR2 FQNEAQ (reference sequence). Here the CDR3 DNA reads TGTGCCAGCAGCTCGGGACAGACTGAAGCTTTCTTT. It translates to CASSSGQTEAFF.

The rearrangement joins TRBV7-2 to TRBJ2-7; 10 bases map to TRBD2. After removal of 4 bases from V and 3 bases from J, the junction contained 3 bases not matched to a gene. Germline V gene lookup returns CDR1 SGHTA and CDR2 FQGNSA. The CDR3 loop spans 14 amino acids. Here the CDR3 DNA reads TGTGCCAGCAGCTCCATAGCGGGAGGCTACGAGCAGTACTTC. This codes for CASSSIAGGYEQYF.

A remark on this clone: This specimen includes other DNA sequences encoding the same CDR3. The chain couples TRBV12-3 or TRBV12-4 to TRBJ2-3, with D perhaps TRBD2 (6 bases). Trimming took 6 bases from V and 3 from J, leaving 7 bases between them. This CDR3 is built from 12 residues. The CDR3, as DNA: TGTGCCAGCAGCCGGGGGACAGATACGCAGTATTTT. Its translation is CASSRGTDTQYF.

The chain is built from TRBV27 and TRBJ2-5; TRBD2 agrees at 8 bases. The CDR3 runs 15 residues. The germline V gene has CDR1 MNHEY and CDR2 SMNVEV (reference sequence). V lost 6 bases and J lost 9; bases outside the gene matches: 15. The CDR3 loop reads CASSPSRGTGGAQYF. The CDR3 DNA reads TGTGCCAGCAGCCCCTCTAGGGGGACCGGGGGGGCCCAGTACTTC.

This chain connects TRBV9 to TRBJ2-1; 11 positions match TRBD2. This CDR3 region has 16 residues. Trimming cost V 3 bases and J 7 bases; bases outside gene matches: 9. Germline V gives CDR1 SGDLS, CDR2 YYNGEE. CDR3 DNA sequence: TGTGCCAGCAGCGCCCCTACTAGCGGGAGTAGTAATGAGCAGTTCTTC. It translates to CASSAPTSGSSNEQFF.

The V gene is TRBV19, the J gene TRBJ2-2, with TRBD2 matching 7 bases. Germline CDR1 and CDR2: LNHDA and SQIVND (reference sequence). The CDR3 spans 16 residues. With V trimmed by 9 bases and J by 6 bases, 16 bases remained unmatched. The CDR3 DNA follows: TGTGCCAGCAAGAATGTGGGAGGGCGGTCCCCCGGGGAGCTGTTTTTT. Protein: CASKNVGGRSPGELFF.